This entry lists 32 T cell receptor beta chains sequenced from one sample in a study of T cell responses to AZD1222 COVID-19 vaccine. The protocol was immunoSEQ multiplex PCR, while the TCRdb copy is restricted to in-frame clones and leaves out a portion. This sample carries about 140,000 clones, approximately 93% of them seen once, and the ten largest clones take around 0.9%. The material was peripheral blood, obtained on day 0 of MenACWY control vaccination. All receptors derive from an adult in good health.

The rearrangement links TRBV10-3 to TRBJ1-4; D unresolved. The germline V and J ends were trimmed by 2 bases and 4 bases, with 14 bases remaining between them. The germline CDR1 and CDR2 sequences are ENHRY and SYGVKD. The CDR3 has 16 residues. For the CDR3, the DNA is TGTGCCATCAGTGAGGGGCCCCCCAGAGGTAATGAAAAACTGTTTTTT. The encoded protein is CAISEGPPRGNEKLFF.

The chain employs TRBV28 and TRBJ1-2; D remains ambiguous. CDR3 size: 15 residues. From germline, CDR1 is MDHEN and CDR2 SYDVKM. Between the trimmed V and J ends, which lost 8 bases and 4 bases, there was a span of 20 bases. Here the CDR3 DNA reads TGTGCCAGCGGAGGCCCGGCAGTTAAACCCTATGGCTACACCTTC. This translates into CASGGPAVKPYGYTF.

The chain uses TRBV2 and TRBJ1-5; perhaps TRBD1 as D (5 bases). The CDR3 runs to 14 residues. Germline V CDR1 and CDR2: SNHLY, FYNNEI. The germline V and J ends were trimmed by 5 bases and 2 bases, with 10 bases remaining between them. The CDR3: CASSQSGGNQPQHF. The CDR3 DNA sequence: TGTGCCAGCAGTCAGTCGGGGGGCAATCAGCCCCAGCATTTT.

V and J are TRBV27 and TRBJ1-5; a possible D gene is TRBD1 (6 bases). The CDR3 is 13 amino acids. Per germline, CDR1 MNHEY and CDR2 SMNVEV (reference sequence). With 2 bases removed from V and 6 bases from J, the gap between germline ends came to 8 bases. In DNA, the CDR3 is TGTGCCAGCAGTTTACGGGGGCTTCAGCCCCAGCATTTT. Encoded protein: CASSLRGLQPQHF.

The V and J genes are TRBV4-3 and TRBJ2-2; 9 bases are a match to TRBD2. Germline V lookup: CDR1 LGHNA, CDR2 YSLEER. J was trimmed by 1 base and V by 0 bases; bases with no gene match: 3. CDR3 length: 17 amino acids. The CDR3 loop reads CASSQDQAGGNTGELFF. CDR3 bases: TGCGCCAGCAGCCAAGACCAAGCGGGGGGGAACACCGGGGAGCTGTTTTTT.

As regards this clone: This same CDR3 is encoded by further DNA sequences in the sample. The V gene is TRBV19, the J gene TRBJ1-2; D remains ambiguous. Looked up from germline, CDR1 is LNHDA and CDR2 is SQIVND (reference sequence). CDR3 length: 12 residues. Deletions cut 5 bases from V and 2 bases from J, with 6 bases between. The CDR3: CASSPRNYGYTF. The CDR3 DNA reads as TGTGCCAGTAGTCCGAGGAACTATGGCTACACCTTC.

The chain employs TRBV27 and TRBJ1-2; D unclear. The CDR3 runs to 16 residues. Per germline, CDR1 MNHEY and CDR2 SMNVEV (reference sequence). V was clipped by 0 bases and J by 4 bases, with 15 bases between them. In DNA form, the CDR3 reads TGTGCCAGCAGTTTATCGACCCCTGTGGTTACCTATGGCTACACCTTC. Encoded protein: CASSLSTPVVTYGYTF.

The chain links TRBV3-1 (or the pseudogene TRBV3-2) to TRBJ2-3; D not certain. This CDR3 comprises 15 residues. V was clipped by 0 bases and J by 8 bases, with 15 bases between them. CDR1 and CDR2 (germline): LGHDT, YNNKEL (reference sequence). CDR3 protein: CASSQDLGPRATQYF. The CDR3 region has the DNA TGTGCCAGCAGCCAAGATCTGGGCCCCCGAGCTACGCAGTATTTT.

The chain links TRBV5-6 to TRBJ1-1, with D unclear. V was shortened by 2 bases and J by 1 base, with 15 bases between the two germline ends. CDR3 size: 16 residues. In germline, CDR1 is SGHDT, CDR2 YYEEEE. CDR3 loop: CASSFRVLITNTEAFF. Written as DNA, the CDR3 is TGTGCCAGCAGCTTTCGGGTCCTGATAACGAACACTGAAGCTTTCTTT. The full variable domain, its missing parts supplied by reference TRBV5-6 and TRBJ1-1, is DAGVTQSPTHLIKTRGQQVTLRCSPKSGHDTVSWYQQALGQGPQFIFQYYEEEERQRGNFPDRFSGHQFPNYSSELNVNALLLGDSALYLCASSFRVLITNTEAFFGQGTRLTVV.

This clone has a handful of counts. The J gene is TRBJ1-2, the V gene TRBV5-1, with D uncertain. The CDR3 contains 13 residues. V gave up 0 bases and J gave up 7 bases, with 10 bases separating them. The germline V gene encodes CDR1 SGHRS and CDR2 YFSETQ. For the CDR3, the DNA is TGCGCCAGCAGCTTGGATGGGGTCGTTGGCTACACCTTC. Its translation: CASSLDGVVGYTF.

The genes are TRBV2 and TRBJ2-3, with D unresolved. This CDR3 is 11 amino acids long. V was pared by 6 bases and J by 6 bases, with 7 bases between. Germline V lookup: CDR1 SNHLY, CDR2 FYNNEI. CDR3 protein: CASSPEDTQYF. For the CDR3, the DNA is TGTGCCAGCAGCCCTGAGGATACGCAGTATTTT.

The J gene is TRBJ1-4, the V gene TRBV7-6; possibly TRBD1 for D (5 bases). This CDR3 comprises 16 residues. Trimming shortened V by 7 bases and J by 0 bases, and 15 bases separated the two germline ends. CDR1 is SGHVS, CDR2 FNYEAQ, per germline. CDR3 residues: CASTPLGDPTNEKLFF. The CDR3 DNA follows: TGTGCCAGCACCCCCCTTGGGGACCCAACTAATGAAAAACTGTTTTTT.

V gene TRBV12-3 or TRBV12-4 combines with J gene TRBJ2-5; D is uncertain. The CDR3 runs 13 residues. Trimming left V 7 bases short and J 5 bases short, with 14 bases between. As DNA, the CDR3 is TGTGCCAGCAAATCCCGCAATGGGGAGACCCAGTACTTC. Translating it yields CASKSRNGETQYF.

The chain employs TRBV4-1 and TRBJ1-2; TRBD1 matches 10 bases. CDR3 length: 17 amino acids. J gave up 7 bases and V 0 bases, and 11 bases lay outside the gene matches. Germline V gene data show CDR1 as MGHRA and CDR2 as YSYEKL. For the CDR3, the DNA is TGCGCCAGCAGCCAAGACCCGGGACAGGGGAGGATCTTTGGCTACACCTTC. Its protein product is CASSQDPGQGRIFGYTF.

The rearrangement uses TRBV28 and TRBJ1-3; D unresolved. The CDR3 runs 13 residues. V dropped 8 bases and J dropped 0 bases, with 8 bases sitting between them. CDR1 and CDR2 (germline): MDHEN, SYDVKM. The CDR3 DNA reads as TGTGCCAGCCTTTCCTTCTCTGGAAACACCATATATTTT. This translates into CASLSFSGNTIYF. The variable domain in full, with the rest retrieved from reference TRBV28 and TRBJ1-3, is DVKVTQSSRYLVKRTGEKVFLECVQDMDHENMFWYRQDPGLGLRLIYFSYDVKMKEKGDIPEGYSVSREKKERFSLILESASTNQTSMYLCASLSFSGNTIYFGEGSWLTVV.

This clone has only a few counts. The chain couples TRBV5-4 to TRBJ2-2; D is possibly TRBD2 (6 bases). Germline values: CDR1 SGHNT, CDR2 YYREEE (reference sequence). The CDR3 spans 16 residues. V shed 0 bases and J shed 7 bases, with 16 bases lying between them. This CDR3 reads CASSLALALSGGELFF. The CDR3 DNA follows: TGTGCCAGCAGCTTGGCCCTAGCGCTAAGCGGCGGGGAGCTGTTTTTT. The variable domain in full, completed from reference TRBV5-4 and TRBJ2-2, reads ETGVTQSPTHLIKTRGQQVTLRCSSQSGHNTVSWYQQALGQGPQFIFQYYREEENGRGNFPPRFSGLQFPNYSSELNVNALELDDSALYLCASSLALALSGGELFFGEGSRLTVL.

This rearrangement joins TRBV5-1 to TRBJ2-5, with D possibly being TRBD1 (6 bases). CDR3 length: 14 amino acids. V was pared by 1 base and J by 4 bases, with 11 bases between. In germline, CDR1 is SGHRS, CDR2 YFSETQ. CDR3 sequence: CASSLFSRGETQYF. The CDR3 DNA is TGCGCCAGCAGCTTGTTTTCCAGGGGAGAGACCCAGTACTTC.

For the CDR3, the DNA is TGCGCCAGCAGCTTGGCAGGGGGCTCAGATACGCAGTATTTT. Protein: CASSLAGGSDTQYF. The V call is TRBV5-1, the J call TRBJ2-3, with 8 bases lining up with TRBD1. The CDR3 is made up of 14 amino acids. V trimming: 0 bases; J trimming: 4 bases; junction bases outside the gene matches: 1. The germline V gene encodes CDR1 SGHRS and CDR2 YFSETQ.

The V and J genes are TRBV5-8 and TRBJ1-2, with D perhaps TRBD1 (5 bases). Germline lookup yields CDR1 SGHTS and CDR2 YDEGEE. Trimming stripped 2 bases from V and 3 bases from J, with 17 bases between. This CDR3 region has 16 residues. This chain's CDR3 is CASSLGSTAPYYGYTF. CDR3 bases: TGTGCCAGCAGCTTAGGTTCGACAGCTCCCTACTATGGCTACACCTTC.

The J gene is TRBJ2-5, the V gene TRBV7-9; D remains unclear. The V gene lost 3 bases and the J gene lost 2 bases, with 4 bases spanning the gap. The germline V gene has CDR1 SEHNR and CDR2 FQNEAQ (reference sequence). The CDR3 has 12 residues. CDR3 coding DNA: TGTGCCAGCAGCTTCACACAAGAGACCCAGTACTTC. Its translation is CASSFTQETQYF.

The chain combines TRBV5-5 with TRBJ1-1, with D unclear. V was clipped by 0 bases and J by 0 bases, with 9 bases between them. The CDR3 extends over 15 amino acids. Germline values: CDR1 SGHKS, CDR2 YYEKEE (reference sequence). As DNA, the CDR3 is TGTGCCAGCAGCTTGGCCTCCAGACTGAACACTGAAGCTTTCTTT. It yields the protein CASSLASRLNTEAFF.

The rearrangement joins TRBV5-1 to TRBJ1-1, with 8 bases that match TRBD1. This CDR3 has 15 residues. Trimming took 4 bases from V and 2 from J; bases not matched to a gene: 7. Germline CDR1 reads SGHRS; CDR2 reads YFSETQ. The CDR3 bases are TGCGCCAGCAGCCCACTTGGGACAGGAAACACTGAAGCTTTCTTT. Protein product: CASSPLGTGNTEAFF.

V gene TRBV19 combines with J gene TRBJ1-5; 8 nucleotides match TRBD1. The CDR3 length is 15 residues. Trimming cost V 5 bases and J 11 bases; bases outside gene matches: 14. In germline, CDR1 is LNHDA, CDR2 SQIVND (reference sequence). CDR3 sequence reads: CASSGLGQGGSAQHF. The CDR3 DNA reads TGTGCCAGTAGTGGGCTCGGACAGGGAGGTAGTGCCCAGCATTTT. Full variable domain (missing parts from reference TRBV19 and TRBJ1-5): DGGITQSPKYLFRKEGQNVTLSCEQNLNHDAMYWYRQDPGQGLRLIYYSQIVNDFQKGDIAEGYSVSREKKESFPLTVTSAQKNPTAFYLCASSGLGQGGSAQHFGDGTRLSIL.

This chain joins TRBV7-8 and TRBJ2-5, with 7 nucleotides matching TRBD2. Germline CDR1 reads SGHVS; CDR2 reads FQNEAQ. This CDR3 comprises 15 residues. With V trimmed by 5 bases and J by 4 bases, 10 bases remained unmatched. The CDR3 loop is CASSVPTSAGETQYF. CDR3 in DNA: TGTGCCAGCAGCGTCCCAACTAGCGCCGGAGAGACCCAGTACTTC.

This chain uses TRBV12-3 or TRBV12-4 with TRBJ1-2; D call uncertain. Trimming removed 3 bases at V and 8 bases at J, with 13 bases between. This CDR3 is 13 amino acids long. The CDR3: CASSFSGSRGYTF. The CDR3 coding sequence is TGTGCCAGCAGTTTTTCGGGGTCTCGGGGCTACACCTTC.

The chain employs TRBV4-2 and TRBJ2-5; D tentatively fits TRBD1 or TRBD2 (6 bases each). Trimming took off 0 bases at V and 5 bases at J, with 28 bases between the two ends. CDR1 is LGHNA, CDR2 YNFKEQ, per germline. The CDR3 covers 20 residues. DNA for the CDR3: TGTGCCAGCAGCCAAGATCCCGCAACTACCGGGTGGAGAGGGGGGGAGACCCAGTACTTC. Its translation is CASSQDPATTGWRGGETQYF.

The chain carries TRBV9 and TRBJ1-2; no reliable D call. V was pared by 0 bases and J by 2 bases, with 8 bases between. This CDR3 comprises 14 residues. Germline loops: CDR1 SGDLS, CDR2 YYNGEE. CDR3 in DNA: TGTGCCAGCAGCGTAGGTCACAGAAACTATGGCTACACCTTC. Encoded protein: CASSVGHRNYGYTF.

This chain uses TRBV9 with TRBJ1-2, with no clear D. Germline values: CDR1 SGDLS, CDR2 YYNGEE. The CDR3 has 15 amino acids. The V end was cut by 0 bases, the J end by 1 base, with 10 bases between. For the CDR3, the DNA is TGTGCCAGCAGCGTAGGGGCGCAGAATAACTATGGCTACACCTTC. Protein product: CASSVGAQNNYGYTF.

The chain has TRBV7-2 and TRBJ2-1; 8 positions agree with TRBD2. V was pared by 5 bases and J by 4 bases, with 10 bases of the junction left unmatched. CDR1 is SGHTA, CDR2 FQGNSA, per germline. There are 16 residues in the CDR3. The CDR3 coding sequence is TGTGCCAGCAGCGGAAGGGCGGGAGGTTTGTACAATGAGCAGTTCTTC. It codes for CASSGRAGGLYNEQFF. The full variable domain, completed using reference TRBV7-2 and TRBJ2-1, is GAGVSQSPSNKVTEKGKDVELRCDPISGHTALYWYRQSLGQGLEFLIYFQGNSAPDKSGLPSDRFSAERTGGSVSTLTIQRTQQEDSAVYLCASSGRAGGLYNEQFFGPGTRLTVL.

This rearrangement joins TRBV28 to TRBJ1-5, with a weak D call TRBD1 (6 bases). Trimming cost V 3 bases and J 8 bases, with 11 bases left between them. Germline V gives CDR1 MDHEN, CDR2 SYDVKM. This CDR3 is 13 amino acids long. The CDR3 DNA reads TGTGCCAGCAGTTTCGGCAGGGGCAAGCCCCAGCATTTT. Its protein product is CASSFGRGKPQHF.

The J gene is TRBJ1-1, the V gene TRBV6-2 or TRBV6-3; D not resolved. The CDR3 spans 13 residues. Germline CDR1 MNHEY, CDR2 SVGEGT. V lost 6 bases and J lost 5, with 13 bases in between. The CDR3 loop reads CASSPWGGTEAFF. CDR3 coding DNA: TGTGCCAGCAGCCCCTGGGGAGGAACTGAAGCTTTCTTT.

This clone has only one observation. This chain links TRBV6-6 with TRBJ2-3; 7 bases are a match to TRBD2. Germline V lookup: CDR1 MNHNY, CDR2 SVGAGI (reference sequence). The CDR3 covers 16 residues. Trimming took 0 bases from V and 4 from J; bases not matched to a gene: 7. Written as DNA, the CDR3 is TGTGCCAGCAGTTACTCGAACTGGCGGGGGTCAGATACGCAGTATTTT. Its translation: CASSYSNWRGSDTQYF.